The 16 T cell receptor beta chains presented below share a single source sample, sequenced in a study of T-cell memory formation after mild COVID-19. TCRdb analysed the 5' RACE reads with MiXCR anew, one entry per CDR3 protein. The table has around 400,000 distinct CDR3 sequences, 20% to 25% seen once; the top ten hold about 8.7%. The sample was PBMCs or a T cell subset sorted from them (not recorded which). The source is an adult woman who had mild COVID-19 (a few samples of this study predate the infection). Cell type and time point are not known.

This chain joins TRBV18 and TRBJ1-1; 7 bases line up with TRBD1. V dropped 0 bases and J dropped 4; count of bases not matched to a gene: 8. CDR1 is KGHSH, CDR2 LQKENI, per germline. The CDR3 extends over 16 amino acids. This CDR3 is CASSPPIMAGGTEAFF. The CDR3 nucleotides are TGTGCCAGCTCACCACCGATTATGGCAGGGGGCACTGAAGCTTTCTTT.

This clonotype has a handful of counts. This chain links TRBV20-1 with TRBJ1-5, with D possibly being TRBD1 (5 bases). This CDR3 comprises 16 residues. From germline, CDR1 is DFQATT and CDR2 SNEGSKA (reference sequence). With 4 bases removed from V and 2 bases from J, the gap between germline ends came to 18 bases. CDR3 DNA sequence: TGCAGTGCTACCCGAGCGGGGGGTTTGGGCAATCAGCCCCAGCATTTT. The encoded protein is CSATRAGGLGNQPQHF.

This clonotype was counted a few times. The chain uses TRBV20-1 and TRBJ1-1; unclear D gene. The CDR3 is 14 amino acids. Germline V gene sequence: CDR1 DFQATT, CDR2 SNEGSKA (reference sequence). With 1 base removed from V and 4 bases from J, the gap between germline ends came to 13 bases. The CDR3 spells CSARGKVLATEAFF. For the CDR3, the DNA is TGCAGTGCTAGAGGAAAGGTTTTGGCCACTGAAGCTTTCTTT.

This clonotype was seen a handful of times. The chain has TRBV6-2 or TRBV6-3 and TRBJ2-7; 7 bases agree with TRBD2. J lost 7 bases, V lost 8 bases, and 5 bases had no gene match. Germline CDR1 reads MNHEY; CDR2 reads SVGEGT. This CDR3 has 11 amino acids. The CDR3 spells CASGGVDEQYF. CDR3 DNA: TGTGCCAGCGGGGGGGTTGATGAGCAGTACTTC.

This chain joins TRBV18 and TRBJ2-6; D remains ambiguous. The CDR3 contains 15 residues. The V gene lost 6 bases and the J gene lost 1 base, with 10 bases spanning the gap. Germline CDR1 is KGHSH and CDR2 is LQKENI. CDR3 nucleotide sequence: TGTGCCAGCTCCCCGAAGATTTCTGGGGCCAACGTCCTGACTTTC. Translation: CASSPKISGANVLTF.

This clonotype has only a few counts. This chain joins TRBV7-2 and TRBJ2-7, with 11 bases aligning to TRBD2. The CDR3 length is 14 residues. Trimming took 6 bases from V and 2 from J; bases not matched to a gene: 3. The V gene's germline CDR1 is SGHTA and CDR2 FQGNSA. CDR3 DNA sequence: TGTGCCAGCAGGCCGACTAGCGGGGCCTACGAGCAGTACTTC. This sequence encodes CASRPTSGAYEQYF.

The chain has TRBV12-3 or TRBV12-4 and TRBJ1-1, with no clear D. V was trimmed by 7 bases and J by 1 base, leaving 13 bases between them. This CDR3 spans 14 amino acids. The DNA for the CDR3 is TGTGCCAGCATTCGAGCAGGATGGAACACTGAAGCTTTCTTT. Amino acids: CASIRAGWNTEAFF.

The table lists this clonotype with a few counts. The CDR3 DNA follows: TGTGCCATCAGCCGGGCGGACAATGAGCAGTTCTTC. Its protein product is CAISRADNEQFF. This sequence joins TRBV10-3 and TRBJ2-1; D is ambiguous. The CDR3 has 12 amino acids. Trimming took off 6 bases at V and 5 bases at J, with 8 bases between the two ends. The germline V gene has CDR1 ENHRY and CDR2 SYGVKD.

This clonotype came up many times. This sequence joins TRBV25-1 and TRBJ2-3; D might be TRBD2 (6 bases). This CDR3 is 16 amino acids long. The V gene lost 1 base and the J gene lost 0 bases, with 11 bases spanning the gap. The germline V gene encodes CDR1 MGHDK and CDR2 SYGVNS. As DNA, the CDR3 is TGTGCCAGCAGTGAATGGGCGGGATTTAGCACAGATACGCAGTATTTT. It encodes CASSEWAGFSTDTQYF.

This clonotype has a count of ten or more. The chain carries TRBV28 and TRBJ2-7, with D unresolved. Germline lookup yields CDR1 MDHEN and CDR2 SYDVKM. CDR3 size: 12 residues. V dropped 2 bases and J dropped 4 bases, with 6 bases sitting between them. The CDR3 DNA reads as TGTGCCAGCAGTTTAGGGGAATACGAGCAGTACTTC. Its protein is CASSLGEYEQYF.

V is TRBV12-3 or TRBV12-4 and J is TRBJ2-7; D possibly corresponds to TRBD2 (6 bases). V gave up 6 bases and J gave up 4 bases, with 19 bases separating them. The length of the CDR3 is 15 residues. In DNA, the CDR3 is TGTGCCAGCAGCCTAGGAGGAGGGAGCGCGTACGAGCAGTACTTC. Encoded protein: CASSLGGGSAYEQYF.

The chain links TRBV7-9 to TRBJ1-1, with D unclear. Trimming pared 1 base from V and 8 bases from J, leaving 14 bases between. This CDR3 region has 14 residues. CDR1 and CDR2 from the germline V gene are SEHNR and FQNEAQ (reference sequence). This CDR3 reads CASSLEGRWGEAFF. Here the CDR3 DNA reads TGTGCCAGCAGCTTAGAGGGCCGCTGGGGAGAAGCTTTCTTT.

This clonotype was detected a few times. The J gene is TRBJ2-7, the V gene TRBV6-1; TRBD1 agrees at 8 bases. CDR1 is MNHNS, CDR2 SASEGT, per germline. The CDR3 contains 14 residues. J was trimmed by 5 bases and V by 5 bases; bases with no gene match: 8. CDR3 loop: CASSLGQEFNEQYF. The CDR3 region has the DNA TGTGCCAGCAGTTTGGGACAGGAATTCAACGAGCAGTACTTC.

The V and J genes are TRBV6-5 and TRBJ2-7; D perhaps matches TRBD1 (5 bases). Trimming stripped 2 bases from V and 5 bases from J, with 16 bases between. CDR1 and CDR2 from the germline V gene are MNHEY and SVGAGI. The CDR3 is made up of 15 amino acids. In nucleotides, the CDR3 is TGTGCCAGCAGTTACGTGTCAGGGAAGAACGACGAGCAGTACTTC. Protein: CASSYVSGKNDEQYF.

The table lists this clonotype with a few counts. The chain links TRBV27 to TRBJ2-7; 10 bases match TRBD1. V trimming: 6 bases; J trimming: 3 bases; junction bases outside the gene matches: 5. Per germline, CDR1 MNHEY and CDR2 SMNVEV (reference sequence). The CDR3 length is 14 residues. The CDR3 DNA sequence: TGTGCCAGCAGCCTGACAGGGGGCCGCTACGAGCAGTACTTC. Translation: CASSLTGGRYEQYF.

V usage is TRBV11-2 and J usage is TRBJ1-4, with a tentative D call TRBD1 (5 bases). The CDR3 loop spans 11 amino acids. V dropped 5 bases and J dropped 7 bases, with 5 bases sitting between them. Germline V gene sequence: CDR1 SGHAT, CDR2 FQNNGV. DNA of the CDR3: TGTGCCAGCAGCCAGGGTGAAAAACTGTTTTTT. Its protein is CASSQGEKLFF.